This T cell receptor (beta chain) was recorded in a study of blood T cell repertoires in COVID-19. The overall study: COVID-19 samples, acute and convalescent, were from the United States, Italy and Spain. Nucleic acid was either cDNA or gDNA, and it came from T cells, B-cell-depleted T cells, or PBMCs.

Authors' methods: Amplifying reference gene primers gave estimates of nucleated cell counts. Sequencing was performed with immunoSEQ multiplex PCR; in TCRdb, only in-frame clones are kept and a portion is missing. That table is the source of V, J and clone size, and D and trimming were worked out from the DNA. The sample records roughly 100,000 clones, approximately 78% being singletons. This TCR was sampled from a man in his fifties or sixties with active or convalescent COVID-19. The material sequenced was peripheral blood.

The DNA of the CDR3 is TGTGCCAGCATCTACAGGGGGATGGGGGCCAACGTCCTGACTTTC. The encoded protein is CASIYRGMGANVLTF. V usage is TRBV6-6 and J usage is TRBJ2-6, with 8 bases lining up with TRBD1. From germline, CDR1 is MNHNY and CDR2 SVGAGI (reference sequence). This CDR3 has 15 amino acids. With V trimmed by 7 bases and J by 4 bases, 6 bases remained unmatched.